This T cell receptor beta chain was captured in a study of shared clonotypes between healthy human individuals. In the original workflow: Sequence data from immunoSEQ were junction-only and lacked quality scores; consequently, filtering differed. Using immunoSEQ multiplex PCR, the repertoire was profiled, and TCRdb retains in-frame clones only, with some absent. V and J calls and clone size are as listed in that table; D and trimming were resolved from the DNA. Found here are 400,000 to 600,000 clones, around 79% of them singletons; the top ten hold approximately 13%. For unsorted samples, genomic DNA was extracted from around 96 million PBMCs. The TCR originated in a woman between 35 and 50 years old in good health. Some clones in this sample may be carry-over from other donors' samples. The sequencing input was PBMCs.

The CDR3: CASSLAYREDGDTQYF. CDR3 in DNA: TGTGCCAGCAGCTTAGCGTACAGGGAGGATGGAGATACGCAGTATTTT. The chain has TRBV7-6 and TRBJ2-3, with D perhaps given as TRBD1 or TRBD2 (6 bases each). The ends were cut back, 0 bases at V and 5 bases at J, with 15 bases in the middle. The CDR3 consists of 16 residues. The germline CDR1 and CDR2 sequences are SGHVS and FNYEAQ.